The entry below gives a single T cell receptor beta chain sequence along with its context. These data are taken from a study of blood T cell repertoires in COVID-19. Measured with immunoSEQ multiplex PCR; TCRdb has only the in-frame clones, and not every one. Of around 230,000 clones in the sample, about nine tenths were seen once. V lost 1 base and J 2 bases, leaving 9 bases between the germline ends. CDR1 and CDR2 (germline): LGHNA, YSLEER. This CDR3 contains 14 residues. What was sequenced was peripheral blood. The chain couples TRBV4-3 to TRBJ2-7; possible D gene TRBD2, 5 bases. This sequence originates from a man in his thirties or forties who had recovered from COVID-19. CDR3 in DNA: TGCGCCAGCAGCCAAGGGTCCGGGGCCTACGAGCAGTACTTC. This codes for CASSQGSGAYEQYF.